This T cell receptor (beta chain) appears in the sequencing data of a study of cytomegalovirus exposure and HLA in healthy donors. PCR involved 60 Vbeta and 13 Jbeta primers. Assay: immunoSEQ multiplex PCR; the TCRdb copy retains only in-frame clones and omits some. Here the sample spans 90,000 to 140,000 clones, about 80% being singletons. The sequenced material came from PBMCs. The clonotype was recovered from a young man in good health and CMV-seronegative.

CDR3 protein: CAMGTGEPAREQYF. The DNA for the CDR3 is TGTGCCATGGGGACGGGGGAGCCCGCACGCGAGCAGTACTTC. The chain combines TRBV10-3 with TRBJ2-7; possible D gene TRBD2, 6 bases. Trimming removed 9 bases from V and 6 bases from J, with 21 bases in between. There are 14 residues in the CDR3. Germline-derived CDR1 and CDR2 are ENHRY and SYGVKD.